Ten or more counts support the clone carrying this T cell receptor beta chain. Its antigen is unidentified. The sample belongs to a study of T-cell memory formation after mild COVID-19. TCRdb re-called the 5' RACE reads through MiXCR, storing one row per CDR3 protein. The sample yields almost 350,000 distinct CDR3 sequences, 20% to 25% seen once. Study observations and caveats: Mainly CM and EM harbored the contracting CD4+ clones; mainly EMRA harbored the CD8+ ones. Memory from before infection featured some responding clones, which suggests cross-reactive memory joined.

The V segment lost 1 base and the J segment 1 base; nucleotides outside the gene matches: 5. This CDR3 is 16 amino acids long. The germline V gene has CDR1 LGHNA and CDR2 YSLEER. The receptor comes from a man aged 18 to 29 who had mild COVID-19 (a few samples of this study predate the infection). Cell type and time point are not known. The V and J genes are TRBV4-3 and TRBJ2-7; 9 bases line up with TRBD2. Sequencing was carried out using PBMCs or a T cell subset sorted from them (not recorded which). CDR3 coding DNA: TGCGCCAGCAGCCAAGGCCCCCTAGCGGGGTCCTACGAGCAGTACTTC. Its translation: CASSQGPLAGSYEQYF.